These 9 T cell receptor beta chains originate from one sample sequenced in a study of molecular identifiers for immune sequencing clone quantification. TCRdb re-called the PCR reads through MiXCR, storing one row per CDR3 protein. The sample lists approximately 550,000 distinct CDR3 sequences; about a fifth were seen once. The sequenced sample was naive CD8+ T cells from blood, with Jurkat cell RNA spiked in. As for subset: FACS-sorted CD8+CD4-CCR7+CD45RA+ naive T cells. Receptors originate from a human donor in good health. Some libraries in this study had Jurkat cell RNA spiked in.

This clonotype was recorded many times. V usage is TRBV28 and J usage is TRBJ2-7; 9 bases fit TRBD2. CDR3 length: 19 amino acids. Germline values: CDR1 MDHEN, CDR2 SYDVKM. Trimming removed 3 bases from V and 5 bases from J; junction bases left unmatched: 20. CDR3 sequence reads: CASSLHRPGVLAGTHEQYF. The DNA for the CDR3 is TGTGCCAGCAGTTTGCACCGCCCGGGGGTCCTAGCGGGAACCCACGAGCAGTACTTC.

In its sample, this clonotype was seen a few times. CDR3 coding DNA: TGCGCCAGCAGCCGAAACCGACAGGGGAGCTCCTACAATGAGCAGTTCTTC. It is translated as CASSRNRQGSSYNEQFF. The chain recombines TRBV4-1 with TRBJ2-1, with 8 bases matching TRBD1. The CDR3 covers 17 residues. V lost 4 bases and J lost 0; bases outside the gene matches: 8. Germline V gene sequence: CDR1 MGHRA, CDR2 YSYEKL.

This clonotype was seen repeatedly, ten times or more. The V gene is TRBV27, the J gene TRBJ2-3; 11 nucleotides align to TRBD2. V dropped 6 bases and J dropped 5; count of bases not matched to a gene: 10. Germline V gene lookup returns CDR1 MNHEY and CDR2 SMNVEV (reference sequence). The CDR3 length is 16 residues. CDR3 DNA: TGTGCCAGCAGCTCATTAGCGGGGGGGCCGGGAGATACGCAGTATTTT. It yields the protein CASSSLAGGPGDTQYF.

The chain links TRBV5-1 to TRBJ2-1; 9 bases align to TRBD1. Germline assignment: CDR1 SGHRS and CDR2 YFSETQ. V dropped 2 bases and J dropped 6; count of bases not matched to a gene: 9. The CDR3 extends over 16 amino acids. The CDR3 nucleotides read TGCGCCAGCAGCTTTCCCCGGGGACAGGGCGGCAATGAGCAGTTCTTC. It translates to CASSFPRGQGGNEQFF. Using reference TRBV5-1 and TRBJ2-1 for the parts outside the CDR3, the full variable domain is KAGVTQTPRYLIKTRGQQVTLSCSPISGHRSVSWYQQTPGQGLQFLFEYFSETQRNKGNFPGRFSGRQFSNSRSEMNVSTLELGDSALYLCASSFPRGQGGNEQFFGPGTRLTVL.

This clonotype was recorded a few times. The chain is built from TRBV4-2 and TRBJ1-4, with TRBD1 matching 7 bases. Germline trimming cut 2 bases from V and 10 bases from J; bases unmatched to any gene: 10. Germline V gene data show CDR1 as LGHNA and CDR2 as YNFKEQ. This CDR3 contains 15 residues. The CDR3 DNA reads TGTGCCAGCAGCCAACCACAGGGGCAGGAGAGAAAACTGTTTTTT. Translation gives CASSQPQGQERKLFF.

In the case of this clonotype: One end of the junction fails to match germline, which may point to a read error. The chain combines TRBV28 with TRBJ2-1; 8 bases match TRBD1. The CDR3 is 16 amino acids. Germline V gene data show CDR1 as MDHEN and CDR2 as SYDVKM. The CDR3 DNA sequence: TGTGCCAGCAGTTCACTAACTGACAGGGGAGGCGATGAGCAGTCCTTC. Translation gives CASSSLTDRGGDEQSF.

This clonotype was observed a handful of times. The chain uses TRBV4-1 and TRBJ2-7; D possibly corresponds to TRBD2 (6 bases). V lost 4 bases and J 2 bases, leaving 12 bases between the germline ends. The CDR3 has 14 amino acids. Germline loops: CDR1 MGHRA, CDR2 YSYEKL. CDR3 region: CASSPSDLAYEQYF. The CDR3 DNA sequence: TGCGCCAGCAGCCCTAGCGACCTTGCCTACGAGCAGTACTTC.

For this clonotype: This may stem from a read error, because a much larger clone lies one nucleotide away. The chain combines TRBV6-6 with TRBJ2-7; D is tentatively TRBD1 or TRBD2 (5 bases each). CDR1 MNHNY and CDR2 SVGAGI come from the germline V gene (reference sequence). The CDR3 is 14 amino acids. V lost 2 bases and J lost 6, with 14 bases in between. CDR3 bases: TGTGCCAGCAGTTACCCCGGGACCATCTGCGAGCAGTACTTC. Protein: CASSYPGTICEQYF.

On this clonotype itself: A much larger clonotype is one base distant, so this may be a read error. The chain joins TRBV4-3 to TRBJ2-7; 9 nucleotides match TRBD2. There are 15 residues in the CDR3. The V segment lost 5 bases and the J segment 5 bases; nucleotides outside the gene matches: 10. Germline loops: CDR1 LGHNA, CDR2 YSLEER. DNA of the CDR3: TGCGCCAGCAGCACCCTAGCGGGGAGCCCACACGAGCAGTACTTC. Its translation is CASSTLAGSPHEQYF.